This TCR beta chain appears in the sequencing data of a study of vaccination and CD4 T cells after COVID-19. Study-level background: Some control cultures received a CEFX pool, which served as the positive control. Others received an HIV-1 Nef pool or no peptide.

Comment on this clonotype: Its antigen is undetermined.

V dropped 0 bases and J dropped 4 bases, with 7 bases sitting between them. CDR1 and CDR2 (germline): SGHRS, YFSETQ. CDR3 size: 13 residues. Treatment described: 10-day PBMC culture with coronavirus spike peptide pools or control peptides (ViraFEST assay). Those CD4+ T cells from the unexposed donor predate the COVID-19 pandemic (2011-2018). Antigen-specific T cells were expanded with peptide pools by ViraFEST, and TCRs were then sequenced. The Oncomine TCR Beta short-read assay sequenced DNA from cultured CD4+ T cells. The source of extracted genomic DNA was cultured CD4+ T cells. A single record per CDR3 protein comes from TCRdb applying MiXCR to the PCR reads. The sample includes approximately 9,800 distinct CDR3 sequences, just under 45% seen only once; the top ten take around 11%.

The chain uses TRBV5-1 and TRBJ2-5, with D tentatively TRBD1 (5 bases). The sequence came from a human donor in good health. Material for sequencing was CD4+ T cells from blood, cultured in vitro. This CDR3 reads CASSLAQVETQYF. The DNA for the CDR3 is TGCGCCAGCAGCTTGGCACAGGTAGAGACCCAGTACTTC.